This is a list of T cell receptor beta chains from one sample in a study of shared clonotypes between healthy human individuals. Using immunoSEQ multiplex PCR, the repertoire was profiled, and TCRdb retains in-frame clones only, with some absent. The sample shows around 1.9 million clones, 90% to 95% of them seen only once. Sequencing used naive CD8+ T cells from PBMCs. All receptors come from a man aged 18 to 29 in good health. Some clones in this sample may be carry-over from other donors' samples. Each CDR3 is given with its conserved first and last residue. The D gene is left open where the match is weak. Clone size is not always given. Where it is, it says once, few, many or a class for expanded clones.

J: TRBJ1-5; D: TRBD1; size: NA; V: TRBV6-5; DNA: TGTGCCAGCAGTTACTCCGACCACAGGGGGTATCAGCCCCAGCATTTT; CDR3: CASSYSDHRGYQPQHF
J: TRBJ2-1; D: TRBD2; size: once; V: TRBV11-2; DNA: TGTGCCAGCAGCTTAAGAGGGAGGGCCACCTACAATGAGCAGTTCTTC; CDR3: CASSLRGRATYNEQFF
J: TRBJ1-2; D: TRBD1; size: once; V: TRBV4-1; DNA: TGCGCCAGCAGCCAAGTGGGACAGGGGGCCTATGGCTACACCTTC; CDR3: CASSQVGQGAYGYTF
J: TRBJ2-1; D: TRBD2; size: NA; V: TRBV29-1; DNA: TGCAGCGTCGCGGGACTAGCGGGCAACAATGAGCAGTTCTTC; CDR3: CSVAGLAGNNEQFF
J: TRBJ2-1; D: NA; size: NA; V: TRBV5-6; DNA: TGTGCCAGCAGCGGCCACTATCCCGGGAACTACAATGAGCAGTTCTTC; CDR3: CASSGHYPGNYNEQFF
J: TRBJ1-4; D: NA; size: NA; V: TRBV5-4; DNA: TGTGCCAGCAGCTCGCCCGACAGCCCCCTCCGCGGAAAACTGTTTTTT; CDR3: CASSSPDSPLRGKLFF
J: TRBJ1-1; D: TRBD1; size: NA; V: TRBV9; DNA: TGTGCCAGCAGCCCGGACAGGGCAAACACTGAAGCTTTCTTT; CDR3: CASSPDRANTEAFF
J: TRBJ2-7; D: TRBD2; size: NA; V: TRBV27; DNA: TGTGCCAGCAGTATACTAGCGGGAGGATCCCGCGAGCAGTACTTC; CDR3: CASSILAGGSREQYF
J: TRBJ2-7; D: NA; size: NA; V: TRBV12-1; DNA: TGTGCCAGCAGCTTTCGGCAGGGTTCACACGAGCAGTACTTC; CDR3: CASSFRQGSHEQYF
J: TRBJ1-1; D: NA; size: NA; V: TRBV6-1; DNA: TGTGCCAGCAGTGGGAGAGTGAACACTGAAGCTTTCTTT; CDR3: CASSGRVNTEAFF
J: TRBJ2-7; D: NA; size: once; V: TRBV7-9; DNA: TGTGCCAGCAGCTTGGATAGCAGGAACTACGAGCAGTACTTC; CDR3: CASSLDSRNYEQYF
J: TRBJ2-7; D: TRBD2; size: NA; V: TRBV4-1; DNA: TGCGCCAGCAGCCAGGCGGGACTACCGTCCTACGAGCAGTACTTC; CDR3: CASSQAGLPSYEQYF
J: TRBJ2-6; D: NA; size: NA; V: TRBV4-2; DNA: TGTGCCAGCAGCGCCCGACAGGTCTCTGGGGCCAACGTCCTGACTTTC; CDR3: CASSARQVSGANVLTF
J: TRBJ2-1; D: NA; size: NA; V: TRBV5-4; DNA: TGTGCCAGCAGCTTGGATCTAGCGTCCTCCTACAATGAGCAGTTCTTC; CDR3: CASSLDLASSYNEQFF
J: TRBJ1-1; D: TRBD1; size: NA; V: TRBV4-2; DNA: TGTGCCAGCAGCCTTTTGGCAGGGGGGTTTGACACTGAAGCTTTCTTT; CDR3: CASSLLAGGFDTEAFF
J: TRBJ2-7; D: TRBD2; size: NA; V: TRBV4-1; DNA: TGCGCCAGCAGCTACGGACTAGCGGGGGACTACGAGCAGTACTTC; CDR3: CASSYGLAGDYEQYF
J: TRBJ2-2; D: TRBD2; size: NA; V: TRBV27; DNA: TGTGCCAGCAGTTTAGGGCCGGGAGGGCCCCCCGGGGAGCTGTTTTTT; CDR3: CASSLGPGGPPGELFF
J: TRBJ2-1; D: NA; size: NA; V: TRBV7-3; DNA: TGTGCCAGCAGCTTGACGTCGCGAAATGAGCAGTTCTTC; CDR3: CASSLTSRNEQFF
J: TRBJ2-3; D: TRBD2; size: NA; V: TRBV5-3; DNA: TGTGCCAGAAGCTTGGAATCACTAGGCGGGAGGGTATCAGATACGCAGTATTTT; CDR3: CARSLESLGGRVSDTQYF
J: TRBJ2-3; D: NA; size: NA; V: TRBV9; DNA: TGTGCCAGCAGCGTGGCTTTTAGCACAGATACGCAGTATTTT; CDR3: CASSVAFSTDTQYF
J: TRBJ2-7; D: NA; size: NA; V: TRBV7-9; DNA: TGTGCCAGCAGCTGGGGACCCTACGAGCAGTACTTC; CDR3: CASSWGPYEQYF
J: TRBJ2-1; D: TRBD2; size: once; V: TRBV4-1; DNA: TGCGCCAGCAGCCAAGATCTCGGGACTAGCGGGAATAAGCTCCACAATGAGCAGTTCTTC; CDR3: CASSQDLGTSGNKLHNEQFF
J: TRBJ2-7; D: NA; size: once; V: TRBV7-9; DNA: TGTGCCAGCAGCCCCCCCACGGAACCGTACGAGCAGTACTTC; CDR3: CASSPPTEPYEQYF
J: TRBJ2-7; D: TRBD1; size: NA; V: TRBV7-9; DNA: TGTGCCAGCAGCTTACTTACAGGGGGTCAGAACGAGCAGTACTTC; CDR3: CASSLLTGGQNEQYF
J: TRBJ1-4; D: TRBD1; size: NA; V: TRBV27; DNA: TGTGCCAGCAGCCCATCAGGGGGCAGCCTTAATGAAAAACTGTTTTTT; CDR3: CASSPSGGSLNEKLFF
J: TRBJ2-7; D: NA; size: NA; V: TRBV5-1; DNA: TGCGCCAGCAGCTTCGGGGCCTACGAGCAGTACTTC; CDR3: CASSFGAYEQYF
J: TRBJ2-7; D: NA; size: NA; V: TRBV11-2; DNA: TGTGCCAGCAGCGTTATTTCAAACGAGCAGTACTTC; CDR3: CASSVISNEQYF
J: TRBJ2-3; D: TRBD2; size: NA; V: TRBV4-3; DNA: TGCGCCAGCAGCCAAGACCCAGCGGGAGCTAGGGATACGCAGTATTTT; CDR3: CASSQDPAGARDTQYF
J: TRBJ2-3; D: NA; size: NA; V: TRBV27; DNA: TGTGCCAGCAGTCCCGATTTGGGCGATACGCAGTATTTT; CDR3: CASSPDLGDTQYF
J: TRBJ2-7; D: TRBD1; size: NA; V: TRBV28; DNA: TGTGCCAGCAGCCTGACAGGGGAGAGCTACGAGCAGTACTTC; CDR3: CASSLTGESYEQYF
J: TRBJ2-7; D: TRBD2; size: NA; V: TRBV11-2; DNA: TGTGCCAGCAGCTTAGAGTCTAGCGGGAGGCAAGGGGAGCAGTACTTC; CDR3: CASSLESSGRQGEQYF
J: TRBJ2-7; D: TRBD2; size: NA; V: TRBV6-1; DNA: TGTGCCAGCAGTCATTTAGCGGGAGCTATCTACGAGCAGTACTTC; CDR3: CASSHLAGAIYEQYF
J: TRBJ2-1; D: NA; size: NA; V: TRBV7-9; DNA: TGTGCCAGCAGCCCCACGCAGACAGCGTACAATGAGCAGTTCTTC; CDR3: CASSPTQTAYNEQFF
J: TRBJ2-4; D: NA; size: NA; V: TRBV7-8; DNA: TGTGCCAGCAGCTTATGGCCAGCCAAAAACATTCAGTACTTC; CDR3: CASSLWPAKNIQYF
J: TRBJ1-1; D: TRBD1; size: NA; V: TRBV19; DNA: TGTGCCAGTAGTCAAATTGAGGGGGCCTTCACTGAAGCTTTCTTT; CDR3: CASSQIEGAFTEAFF
J: TRBJ2-5; D: TRBD2; size: NA; V: TRBV4-1; DNA: TGCGCCAGCAGCCAAGGGACTAGCGGGAGTGAGACCCAGTACTTC; CDR3: CASSQGTSGSETQYF
J: TRBJ1-1; D: NA; size: NA; V: TRBV7-9; DNA: TGTGCCAGCAGCCGCGGGGCAGGGGAGGCCACTGAAGCTTTCTTT; CDR3: CASSRGAGEATEAFF
J: TRBJ2-7; D: NA; size: NA; V: TRBV9; DNA: TGTGCCAGCAGCGTAGGTAGAGGGTCTATCGAGCAGTACTTC; CDR3: CASSVGRGSIEQYF
J: TRBJ2-7; D: TRBD1; size: NA; V: TRBV11-2; DNA: TGTGCCAGCAGCTTATACAGGGGCCTACCCTACGAGCAGTACTTC; CDR3: CASSLYRGLPYEQYF
J: TRBJ2-7; D: NA; size: NA; V: TRBV5-1; DNA: TGCGCCAGCAGCTTCTTACGGGACTCCTACGAGCAGTACTTC; CDR3: CASSFLRDSYEQYF